One and the same sample provided the 32 T cell receptor beta chains below, sequenced in a study of glioma-infiltrating T cells. Amplification of TCR alpha and beta CDR3 regions from RNA used iRepertoire nested multiplex PCR. MiXCR was run by TCRdb on the multiplex PCR reads, yielding one entry per CDR3 protein. The profile shows about 2,800 distinct CDR3 sequences, approximately 35% of them singletons. The sample comprised glioma tissue, nonneoplastic brain tissue, or PBMCs (not recorded which). These receptors were collected from a human donor with low-grade glioma or glioblastoma, undergoing nonglioma brain surgery, or in good health (not recorded which).

By frequency in the sample, this clonotype is medium-sized. This sequence joins TRBV11-3 and TRBJ2-3; D might be TRBD2 (7 bases). Trimming removed 5 bases from V and 0 bases from J, with 15 bases in between. The germline CDR1 and CDR2 sequences are SGHNT and YENEEA. There are 16 residues in the CDR3. This CDR3 reads CASSKGGGVSTDTQYF. CDR3 nucleotides: TGTGCCAGCAGCAAAGGAGGGGGGGTTAGCACAGATACGCAGTATTTT.

To note about this clonotype: A junction boundary mismatches the germline segment, possibly from a read error. This rearrangement joins TRBV20-1 to TRBJ1-2; tentatively, D is TRBD1 (5 bases). Germline CDR1 reads DFQATT; CDR2 reads SNEGSKA (reference sequence). This CDR3 is built from 12 residues. The CDR3 DNA reads as TGCAATGCTGGGGGAAAGAATTATGGCTACACCTTC. This encodes CNAGGKNYGYTF.

Worth noting for this clonotype: Because the CDR3 is missing its conserved closing phenylalanine or tryptophan, this is likely a read error. The chain recombines TRBV5-1 with TRBJ1-2; D is uncertain. CDR3 length: 14 residues. Germline values: CDR1 SGHRS, CDR2 YFSETQ. Trimming left V 0 bases short and J 5 bases short, with 11 bases between. CDR3 loop: CASSLAPWSYGYTL. In DNA form, the CDR3 reads TGCGCCAGCAGCTTGGCGCCATGGAGTTATGGCTACACCTTA.

This clonotype has a count of ten or more. This sequence joins TRBV10-3 and TRBJ2-5; D may be TRBD1 (6 bases). V lost 3 bases to trimming and J lost 3 bases, with 11 bases between them. In germline, CDR1 is ENHRY, CDR2 SYGVKD. This CDR3 has 14 amino acids. The CDR3 DNA reads as TGTGCCATCAGTGACGGGACACATAAAGAGACCCAGTACTTC. Residues: CAISDGTHKETQYF.

This clonotype was recorded many times. The rearrangement links TRBV19 to TRBJ2-2; TRBD2 matches 15 bases. The length of the CDR3 is 18 residues. Germline CDR1 and CDR2: LNHDA and SQIVND (reference sequence). With 5 bases clipped from V and 4 bases from J, the junction kept 8 bases outside the gene matches. DNA of the CDR3: TGTGCCAGTAGTGCCCGCGGGACTAGCGGGGGGTCCACCGGGGAGCTGTTTTTT. Amino acids: CASSARGTSGGSTGELFF.

The chain has TRBV7-2 and TRBJ2-1; TRBD1 agrees at 10 bases. Germline values: CDR1 SGHTA, CDR2 FQGNSA. There are 16 residues in the CDR3. The ends lost 5 bases at V and 3 bases at J; junction bases unmatched: 7. The CDR3 DNA is TGTGCCAGCAGCCTGGACAGGGGGGCGGGCTACAATGAGCAGTTCTTC. This codes for CASSLDRGAGYNEQFF.

By share of the sample, this clonotype is large. The chain carries TRBV20-1 and TRBJ1-1, with 7 bases fitting TRBD1. The CDR3 covers 11 residues. CDR1 DFQATT and CDR2 SNEGSKA come from the germline V gene (reference sequence). V lost 4 bases to trimming and J lost 8 bases; unmatched junction nucleotides: 4. This chain's CDR3 is CSATGGGEAFF. In DNA, the CDR3 is TGCAGTGCTACAGGGGGAGGGGAAGCTTTCTTT.

This clonotype was detected many times. J is TRBJ2-7 and V is TRBV30, with D possibly TRBD2 on 6 matching bases. The V end lost 1 base, the J end lost 6 bases, and 19 bases lay between the germline ends. Per germline, CDR1 GTSNPN and CDR2 SVGIG (reference sequence). The CDR3 is made up of 15 amino acids. The CDR3 DNA follows: TGTGCCTGGAGTGCTCTCATACCGGGAGCAGCCGAGCAGTACTTC. This encodes CAWSALIPGAAEQYF.

As to this clonotype: This is likely a read error, given that the CDR3 carries no conserved phenylalanine or tryptophan at its end. The V call is TRBV6-5, the J call TRBJ1-2; D perhaps matches TRBD1 (5 bases). Germline V lookup: CDR1 MNHEY, CDR2 SVGAGI. This CDR3 is built from 15 residues. Deletions cut 1 base from V and 5 bases from J, with 14 bases between. CDR3 region: CASSYYRAGPYGYTL. CDR3 DNA: TGTGCCAGCAGTTACTATAGGGCAGGGCCTTATGGCTACACCTTA.

This clonotype occurred many times. One junction end disagrees with the germline gene, perhaps due to a read error. This sequence joins TRBV18 and TRBJ1-1, with TRBD1 identical over 8 bases. CDR1 is KGHSH and CDR2 is LQKENI in the germline V gene. The CDR3 sequence is 15 residues long. The CDR3 protein is CASSPLPGQDTEAFF. The CDR3 nucleotides are TGTGCCAGCTCTCCACTCCCGGGACAGGACACTGAAGCTTTCTTT.

Judged by abundance, this clonotype is medium-sized. This CDR3 reads CASSFATSGEETQYF. CDR3 DNA sequence: TGTGCCAGCAGTTTTGCGACTAGCGGGGAAGAGACCCAGTACTTC. V usage is TRBV12-3 or TRBV12-4 and J usage is TRBJ2-5; 11 nucleotides align to TRBD2. With 3 bases clipped from V and 3 bases from J, the junction kept 3 bases outside the gene matches. This CDR3 spans 15 amino acids.

This clonotype is medium-sized within its sample. The chain is built from TRBV7-2 and TRBJ2-2; tentative D call: TRBD2 (5 bases). V lost 2 bases and J 6 bases, leaving 16 bases between the germline ends. There are 16 residues in the CDR3. Germline lookup yields CDR1 SGHTA and CDR2 FQGNSA. As DNA, the CDR3 is TGTGCCAGCAGCTTACAGGTGGGGAGTCCGTCCGGGGAGCTGTTTTTT. This encodes CASSLQVGSPSGELFF.

Regarding this clonotype: Here the CDR3 omits its conserved ending phenylalanine or tryptophan, so a read error is the likely source. It is unclear where the CDR3 begins or ends on the DNA, so no DNA is shown, and the CDR3 is as TCRdb lists it. The chain links TRBV20-1 to TRBJ2-1; the D call TRBD1 from the table was never checked on the DNA. Termini included, the CDR3 measures 12 amino acids. Germline-derived CDR1 and CDR2 are DFQATT and SNEGSKA (reference sequence). The CDR3: CSATAQGNEKFV.

Many counts were recorded for this clonotype. This chain links TRBV12-3 or TRBV12-4 with TRBJ1-2, with D uncertain. CDR3 size: 12 residues. Trimming cost V 4 bases and J 5 bases, with 8 bases left between them. The CDR3 coding sequence is TGTGCCAGCAGTTCAGTTCTGTATGGCTACACCTTC. This gives the protein CASSSVLYGYTF.

This chain connects TRBV24-1 to TRBJ2-7; perhaps TRBD1 as D (5 bases). This CDR3 spans 12 amino acids. Germline V gene data show CDR1 as KGHDR and CDR2 as SFDVKD. V was pared by 7 bases and J by 9 bases, with 15 bases between. CDR3: CATSYDRNGQYF. As DNA, the CDR3 is TGTGCCACCAGCTACGACAGAAACGGGCAGTACTTC.

This clonotype was seen at least ten times. The rearrangement links TRBV4-3 to TRBJ2-2; TRBD2 matches at 8 bases. CDR1 LGHNA and CDR2 YSLEER come from the germline V gene. The length of the CDR3 is 15 residues. V gave up 0 bases and J gave up 5 bases; unmatched junction bases: 2. CDR3 sequence reads: CASSQEGLGTGELFF. CDR3 DNA: TGCGCCAGCAGCCAAGAGGGACTAGGGACCGGGGAGCTGTTTTTT.

The chain combines TRBV6-6 with TRBJ2-5, with D possibly being TRBD2 (6 bases). V was shortened by 0 bases and J by 2 bases, with 22 bases between the two germline ends. CDR3 size: 19 residues. Per germline, CDR1 MNHNY and CDR2 SVGAGI (reference sequence). The CDR3 sequence: CASSYSGDSYPPQQETQYF. CDR3 sequence (DNA): TGTGCCAGCAGTTACTCAGGGGACTCCTATCCCCCCCAACAAGAGACCCAGTACTTC.

This clonotype was picked up many times. This rearrangement joins TRBV29-1 to TRBJ2-1, with 10 bases fitting TRBD2. The J segment lost 8 bases and the V segment lost 3 bases, leaving 13 bases of the junction unmatched. Germline lookup yields CDR1 SQVTM and CDR2 ANQGSEA. The CDR3 is made up of 16 amino acids. This chain's CDR3 is CSVEGPGTSARDEQFF. In DNA form, the CDR3 reads TGCAGCGTTGAGGGTCCGGGGACTAGCGCGCGGGATGAGCAGTTCTTC.

Comment on this clonotype: The conserved final phenylalanine or tryptophan is absent from the CDR3, which likely points to a read error. This chain uses TRBV11-2 with TRBJ2-2; 8 bases align to TRBD1. The CDR3 length is 15 residues. Germline CDR1 and CDR2: SGHAT and FQNNGV. The chain's CDR3 is CARSSGQGHTGELFL. CDR3 nucleotide sequence: TGTGCCCGCAGCTCCGGACAGGGTCACACCGGGGAGCTGTTTTTG.

Ten or more counts support this clonotype. The chain links TRBV12-3 or TRBV12-4 to TRBJ1-2; possible D gene TRBD1, 6 bases. Between the trimmed V and J ends, which lost 4 bases and 5 bases, there was a span of 26 bases. The CDR3 length is 18 residues. CDR3 nucleotides: TGTGCCAGCAGTTCCCCCACACGGTTGGACAGAAATCTATATGGCTACACCTTC. Protein sequence: CASSSPTRLDRNLYGYTF.

By share, this clonotype ranks as medium-sized. This chain joins TRBV5-1 and TRBJ2-1; D is undetermined. CDR3 length equals 14 residues. Germline CDR1 reads SGHRS; CDR2 reads YFSETQ. The germline V and J ends were trimmed by 6 bases and 6 bases, with 16 bases remaining between them. The CDR3 bases are TGCGCCAGCACTCGCCAGGACGGAAGCAATGAGCAGTTCTTC. This translates into CASTRQDGSNEQFF.

The chain uses TRBV6-1 and TRBJ1-4, with TRBD1 identical over 7 bases. Trimming removed 5 bases from V and 5 bases from J; junction bases left unmatched: 8. Germline values: CDR1 MNHNS, CDR2 SASEGT. The CDR3 totals 15 residues. This chain's CDR3 is CASSKRDSVNEKLFF. The CDR3 nucleotides read TGTGCCAGCAGTAAGCGGGACAGCGTCAATGAAAAACTGTTTTTT.

This clonotype was seen repeatedly, ten times or more. The DNA of the CDR3 is TGTGCCAGCAGCTCCCCGACAGGGTTCCGGTACTTC. Translation: CASSSPTGFRYF. This sequence joins TRBV7-8 and TRBJ2-7; 7 bases map to TRBD1. This CDR3 region has 12 residues. With V trimmed by 4 bases and J by 12 bases, 9 bases remained unmatched. Germline values: CDR1 SGHVS, CDR2 FQNEAQ.

This clonotype was counted at least ten times. This chain joins TRBV19 and TRBJ2-7; 7 nucleotides align to TRBD1. CDR1 is LNHDA and CDR2 is SQIVND in the germline V gene (reference sequence). CDR3 length equals 14 residues. V was pared by 5 bases and J by 3 bases, with 7 bases of the junction left unmatched. The DNA for the CDR3 is TGTGCCAGTAGTCCTGGGACAGAGGGCTACGAGCAGTACTTC. It encodes CASSPGTEGYEQYF.

Ten or more counts support this clonotype. This sequence joins TRBV19 and TRBJ1-5; D unclear. Trimming removed 5 bases at V and 6 bases at J, with 17 bases between. CDR1 LNHDA and CDR2 SQIVND come from the germline V gene (reference sequence). The CDR3 has 15 amino acids. CDR3 sequence reads: CASSFLRAESQPQHF. The CDR3 DNA sequence: TGTGCCAGTAGTTTCCTCCGGGCCGAAAGTCAGCCCCAGCATTTT.

This clonotype was seen many times. The V gene is TRBV5-5, the J gene TRBJ2-7, with 8 nucleotides matching TRBD1. The CDR3 loop spans 15 amino acids. The V segment lost 3 bases and the J segment 5 bases; nucleotides outside the gene matches: 10. CDR1 and CDR2 (germline): SGHKS, YYEKEE (reference sequence). The CDR3 nucleotides read TGTGCCAGCAGCTATCCGTGGCAGGGGGCCCACGAGCAGTACTTC. This codes for CASSYPWQGAHEQYF.

Only one count was recorded for this clonotype. The rearrangement uses TRBV6-2 or TRBV6-3 and TRBJ2-3; D is unresolved. This CDR3 region has 14 residues. CDR1 is MNHEY, CDR2 SVGEGT, per germline. CDR3 in amino acids: CEGSYSLWTDTQYF. CDR3 in DNA: TGTGAAGGCAGTTACTCTTTGTGGACAGATACGCAGTATTTT.

The rearrangement links TRBV27 to TRBJ1-3; the D is unclear. Germline loops: CDR1 MNHEY, CDR2 SMNVEV (reference sequence). CDR3 length: 16 residues. With 6 bases removed from V and 13 bases from J, the gap between germline ends came to 28 bases. As DNA, the CDR3 is TGTGCCAGCAGCCCAGGATCTTTCCTCTCTGGAAAAACAATATATTTT. Its protein product is CASSPGSFLSGKTIYF.

The table lists this clonotype with many counts. The chain carries TRBV30 and TRBJ2-7; either TRBD1 or TRBD2 may supply D (5 bases each). Trimming shortened V by 0 bases and J by 6 bases, and 15 bases separated the two germline ends. The V gene's germline CDR1 is GTSNPN and CDR2 SVGIG (reference sequence). This CDR3 comprises 14 residues. The CDR3 DNA reads TGTGCCTGGAGTGTATCGCAGGGAAGCGGCGAGCAGTACTTC. Encoded protein: CAWSVSQGSGEQYF.

This clonotype was detected only once. An end of the junction does not agree with germline; a read error may underlie this. J is TRBJ2-1 and V is TRBV24-1, with TRBD2 matching over 11 bases. Per the germline V gene, CDR1 is KGHDR and CDR2 is SFDVKD. The CDR3 is made up of 16 amino acids. CDR3 nucleotides: TGTGCCACCAGTGGCACTAGCGGGGGTTCTTACAATGAGCAATACTTC. Encoded protein: CATSGTSGGSYNEQYF.

This clonotype ranks as large. The chain carries TRBV20-1 and TRBJ2-7; D is perhaps TRBD2 (6 bases). Trimming shortened V by 2 bases and J by 0 bases, and 8 bases separated the two germline ends. The CDR3 is 13 residues long. Germline values: CDR1 DFQATT, CDR2 SNEGSKA (reference sequence). CDR3 protein: CSARSGFSYEQYF. Here the CDR3 DNA reads TGCAGTGCTAGAAGCGGGTTCTCCTACGAGCAGTACTTC.

This clonotype was detected once. Germline is not matched at one junction end, which may reflect a read error. The chain uses TRBV19 and TRBJ1-1; D uncertain. The length of the CDR3 is 13 residues. The germline V gene has CDR1 LNHDA and CDR2 SQIVND (reference sequence). CDR3 loop: CANSRPGNTEAFF. The CDR3 bases are TGTGCCAATAGTCGCCCGGGGAACACTGAAGCTTTCTTT. Complete variable domain (other parts from reference TRBV19 and TRBJ1-1): DGGITQSPKYLFRKEGQNVTLSCEQNLNHDAMYWYRQDPGQGLRLIYYSQIVNDFQKGDIAEGYSVSREKKESFPLTVTSAQKNPTAFYLCANSRPGNTEAFFGQGTRLTVV.